This TCR beta chain was sequenced in a study of OX40 agonist ivuxolimab in advanced cancers. About the study: Patients were dosed with the agonistic anti-OX40 (CD134) antibody ivuxolimab.

TCRdb keeps only in-frame clones here, not all; method: immunoSEQ multiplex PCR. The sample includes approximately 90,000 clones, about 89% of them seen just once. The CDR3 totals 13 residues. Trimming took 1 base from V and 6 from J, leaving 9 bases between them. From germline, CDR1 is SEHNR and CDR2 FQNEAQ (reference sequence). This material consisted of CD4+ or CD8+ T cells sorted from blood, taken in a trial of the OX40 agonist ivuxolimab. The clonotype originates from an adult with an advanced solid tumor such as melanoma, head and neck, liver or kidney cancer. This chain joins TRBV7-9 and TRBJ2-5, with D tentatively TRBD1 or TRBD2 (5 bases each). CDR3 sequence: CASSLGEGKTQYF. As DNA, the CDR3 is TGTGCCAGCAGCTTAGGAGAGGGGAAGACCCAGTACTTC.